This T cell receptor beta chain derives from a study of cytomegalovirus exposure and HLA in healthy donors (dated by TCRdb to about 2017). General notes on the study: The approximately 710 repertoires of the first cohort and the 120 validation repertoires were produced on the same platform, according to a later analysis. The aim of the study was to test whether cataloging public T cell receptors could identify signatures of past pathogen exposure. Besides the first cohort of some 670 subjects, a separate validation cohort made up of 120 different subjects was used. To predict cytomegalovirus infection status, the study brought together high-throughput TCR immunosequencing, statistical association of individual TCRs with disease status, and machine learning. Results the study describes overall, beyond this receptor: In vitro tests confirmed that a few of the cytomegalovirus-associated TCR beta chains recognize cytomegalovirus antigens. The authors suggested that the approach could potentially be generalized to other disease states and immunological phenotypes. Cytomegalovirus status was reported to be diagnosed by the classifier with high specificity and sensitivity in both the original and validation cohorts. A later analysis lacked HLA typing for the validation cohort, so it scored co-occurrence in that cohort across all 110 or so repertoires. Most TCR sequences were seen in very few donors, while some public TCRs were found in many individuals. A total of about 150 TCR beta chains were listed by the study as associated with cytomegalovirus. Subsequent analysis determined that TCRs grouped into clusters in the first cohort also showed a tendency toward co-occurrence across the 130 or so validation repertoires, and roughly 94% of cluster scores exceeded 0.

Separate from the approximately 690-subject first cohort, the validation cohort of more than 90 subjects was the group to which the donors belonged. Concerning this clone itself: What antigen it recognizes has not been identified. The sample holds no much larger clone one base away, and base qualities are not on file.

V loses 4 bases, J loses 8 bases, and the germline ends lie 17 bases apart. Via the germline V gene, CDR1 is SQVTM and CDR2 ANQGSEA. From its cysteine to its phenylalanine, the CDR3 spans 13 amino acids. The retained sequence is limited to the CDR3, 39 bases, with the frame set at the first base. Receptor libraries were prepared by the immunoSEQ multiplex PCR assay. The authors processed their data as follows. A statistical classification framework was built for diagnosing cytomegalovirus status from the catalog of TCR beta chain sequences. TCRdb limited this immuneACCESS table to in-frame rearrangements with V and J called. A share of clones is missing; checked studies link under half to unresolved V genes, and the rest is unexplained. V, J and clone size derive from that table, while D and trimming were established from the DNA sequence. The sample has 300,000 to 400,000 clones on record, just over 85% of them singletons. Of the sample, about 0.8% is held by the ten largest clones.

Sequencing input: PBMCs. This TCR was recovered from a woman between 18 and 29 years old in good health and CMV-seronegative. The chain is made from TRBV29-1 and TRBJ1-2; the D segment could be TRBD1, given 6 matching bases. The CDR3 protein is CSVVGTWGGGYTF. The sequenced DNA is TGCAGCGTTGTGGGGACTTGGGGGGGCGGCTACACCTTC.